The 15 T cell receptor beta chains presented below share a single source sample, sequenced in a study of T cells in Graves' hyperthyroidism and ophthalmopathy. RNA transcripts served as the template for amplifying TCR beta CDR3 regions. When the TCR CDR3 underwent first-round RT-PCR, the HTBI primer set was used. MiXCR, run by TCRdb on the multiplex PCR reads, gives a single entry per CDR3 protein. The sample contains 550,000 to 700,000 distinct CDR3 sequences, roughly 14% of which appear only once. Sequenced material: blood. Receptor source: a woman between 40 and 55 years old with Graves' ophthalmopathy.

This clonotype was recorded at least ten times. The chain recombines TRBV12-3 or TRBV12-4 with TRBJ2-7, with 7 bases identical to TRBD1. The CDR3 covers 13 residues. Unmatched junction bases numbered 13, after V lost 6 bases and J lost 11 bases. The CDR3 sequence is CASRPGTASREYF. CDR3 bases: TGTGCCAGCAGGCCCGGGACAGCGTCTAGAGAGTACTTC.

This clonotype was counted only a few times. The chain uses TRBV6-2 or TRBV6-3 and TRBJ2-7; TRBD2 is a possible D gene (6 bases). Per germline, CDR1 MNHEY and CDR2 SVGEGT. Trimming removed 6 bases from V and 3 bases from J, with 18 bases in between. This CDR3 is 15 amino acids long. CDR3 bases: TGTGCCAGCAGCTCCCAGGGTGCGGGATTCTACGAGCAGTACTTC. It specifies CASSSQGAGFYEQYF.

This clonotype has just a few counts. V usage is TRBV11-1 and J usage is TRBJ1-1, with D tentatively TRBD1 (5 bases). In germline, CDR1 is SGHAT, CDR2 FQDESV (reference sequence). Trimming removed 5 bases from V and 4 bases from J, with 11 bases in between. The CDR3 loop spans 13 amino acids. The CDR3 bases are TGTGCCAGCAGCGCCGGACACCTCACTGAAGCTTTCTTT. Translation: CASSAGHLTEAFF.

This rearrangement joins TRBV5-4 to TRBJ2-5; D may be TRBD2 (6 bases). This CDR3 is 18 amino acids long. CDR1 and CDR2 from the germline V gene are SGHNT and YYREEE (reference sequence). Trimming shortened V by 3 bases and J by 1 base, and 22 bases separated the two germline ends. CDR3 bases: TGTGCCAGCAGCTCGGCCGGGAGAATGGTTTTGGGCCAAGAGACCCAGTACTTC. As protein: CASSSAGRMVLGQETQYF.

This clonotype was found many times. The chain couples TRBV2 to TRBJ1-1; 8 nucleotides align to TRBD1. CDR1 and CDR2 from the germline V gene are SNHLY and FYNNEI. The CDR3 totals 14 residues. With V trimmed by 3 bases and J by 3 bases, 3 bases remained unmatched. This chain's CDR3 is CASSDTGGYTEAFF. Written as DNA, the CDR3 is TGTGCCAGCAGTGACACAGGGGGTTACACTGAAGCTTTCTTT.

This clonotype was detected only a few times. V usage is TRBV7-8 and J usage is TRBJ2-5, with 7 bases lining up with TRBD2. The CDR3 extends over 13 amino acids. Trimming at V came to 5 bases and at J to 4 bases, leaving 4 bases not matched to a gene. Germline assignment: CDR1 SGHVS and CDR2 FQNEAQ. CDR3 DNA: TGTGCCAGCAGCGGGGAGGGTAGAGAGACCCAGTACTTC. This gives the protein CASSGEGRETQYF.

This sequence joins TRBV27 and TRBJ2-5, with D perhaps TRBD1 or TRBD2 (5 bases each). Germline V CDR1 and CDR2: MNHEY, SMNVEV (reference sequence). The ends were cut back, 0 bases at V and 9 bases at J, with 23 bases in the middle. The CDR3 has 17 residues. The CDR3 DNA is TGTGCCAGCAGTTTATCTTGGCCCGAGGGGTTAACTGGTTCCCAGTACTTC. It yields the protein CASSLSWPEGLTGSQYF.

This clonotype came up many times. The rearrangement uses TRBV9 and TRBJ1-2; D not certain. With 6 bases removed from V and 7 bases from J, the gap between germline ends came to 16 bases. Germline CDR1 is SGDLS and CDR2 is YYNGEE. This CDR3 has 13 amino acids. The CDR3 sequence is CASTEQWGSGYTF. The CDR3 nucleotides are TGTGCCAGCACCGAACAGTGGGGAAGTGGCTACACCTTC.

The chain joins TRBV7-8 to TRBJ1-1; 7 bases agree with TRBD1. V lost 8 bases to trimming and J lost 3 bases; unmatched junction nucleotides: 6. This CDR3 is built from 13 residues. The germline V gene has CDR1 SGHVS and CDR2 FQNEAQ. The CDR3 sequence is CASGRQGDTEAFF. The CDR3 bases are TGTGCCAGCGGGCGACAGGGCGACACTGAAGCTTTCTTT.

This clonotype was picked up many times. J is TRBJ1-2 and V is TRBV6-2 or TRBV6-3; TRBD1 might be the D (6 bases). Germline CDR1 is MNHEY and CDR2 is SVGEGT. The CDR3 is 14 amino acids. Trimming left V 7 bases short and J 4 bases short, with 16 bases between. CDR3 loop: CASTRGNRAYGYTF. In DNA, the CDR3 is TGTGCCAGCACCCGGGGCAACAGGGCCTATGGCTACACCTTC.

At least ten counts were recorded for this clonotype. This sequence joins TRBV6-1 and TRBJ2-7, with 8 bases aligning to TRBD1. Germline CDR1 reads MNHNS; CDR2 reads SASEGT. J lost 1 base, V lost 7 bases, and 6 bases had no gene match. The CDR3 is made up of 14 amino acids. The CDR3 region is CASTQDRASYEQYF. CDR3 bases: TGTGCCAGCACTCAGGACAGGGCATCCTACGAGCAGTACTTC.

The genes are TRBV5-1 and TRBJ2-2, with D possibly being TRBD2 (5 bases). CDR3 length: 17 amino acids. V lost 0 bases and J lost 0, with 12 bases in between. Per the germline V gene, CDR1 is SGHRS and CDR2 is YFSETQ. CDR3: CASSLGWRVSNTGELFF. The DNA for the CDR3 is TGCGCCAGCAGCTTGGGATGGCGGGTATCGAACACCGGGGAGCTGTTTTTT.

This clonotype was recorded at least ten times. V and J are TRBV5-1 and TRBJ2-7, with 8 bases matching TRBD1. The V gene's germline CDR1 is SGHRS and CDR2 YFSETQ. The CDR3 extends over 14 amino acids. The junction had 7 bases not matched to a gene; V was cut back by 3 bases and J by 5 bases. The CDR3 DNA is TGCGCCAGCAGCTCTCAGGGGGCACTGGACGAGCAGTACTTC. As protein: CASSSQGALDEQYF. The whole variable domain, remainder taken from reference TRBV5-1 and TRBJ2-7, is KAGVTQTPRYLIKTRGQQVTLSCSPISGHRSVSWYQQTPGQGLQFLFEYFSETQRNKGNFPGRFSGRQFSNSRSEMNVSTLELGDSALYLCASSSQGALDEQYFGPGTRLTVT.

This clonotype has just a few counts. This chain connects TRBV7-8 to TRBJ2-7; D tentatively reads TRBD1 or TRBD2 (5 bases each). The CDR3 contains 16 residues. Trimming shortened V by 5 bases and J by 3 bases, and 20 bases separated the two germline ends. Germline CDR1 and CDR2: SGHVS and FQNEAQ. The chain's CDR3 is CASSALRDAGFYEQYF. CDR3 DNA sequence: TGTGCCAGCAGCGCCCTCCGGGACGCTGGATTCTACGAGCAGTACTTC.

This clonotype came up many times. This chain connects TRBV7-9 to TRBJ2-5; 7 nucleotides line up with TRBD1. This CDR3 comprises 14 residues. After removal of 3 bases from V and 3 bases from J, the junction contained 4 bases not matched to a gene. Per the germline V gene, CDR1 is SEHNR and CDR2 is FQNEAQ (reference sequence). The CDR3 DNA is TGTGCCAGCAGCTTGGACAGGAGGAAAGAGACCCAGTACTTC. It codes for CASSLDRRKETQYF.